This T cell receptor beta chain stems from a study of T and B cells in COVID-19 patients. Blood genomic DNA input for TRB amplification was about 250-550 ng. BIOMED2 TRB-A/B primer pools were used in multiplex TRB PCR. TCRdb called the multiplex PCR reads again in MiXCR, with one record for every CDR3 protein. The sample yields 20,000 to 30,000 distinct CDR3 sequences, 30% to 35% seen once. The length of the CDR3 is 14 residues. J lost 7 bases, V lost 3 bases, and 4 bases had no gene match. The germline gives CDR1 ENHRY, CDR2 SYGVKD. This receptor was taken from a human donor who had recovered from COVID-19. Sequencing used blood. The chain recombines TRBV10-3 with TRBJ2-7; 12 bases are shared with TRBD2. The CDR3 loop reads CAISDLGLAGEQYF. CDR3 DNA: TGTGCCATCAGTGACCTTGGACTAGCGGGGGAGCAGTACTTC.